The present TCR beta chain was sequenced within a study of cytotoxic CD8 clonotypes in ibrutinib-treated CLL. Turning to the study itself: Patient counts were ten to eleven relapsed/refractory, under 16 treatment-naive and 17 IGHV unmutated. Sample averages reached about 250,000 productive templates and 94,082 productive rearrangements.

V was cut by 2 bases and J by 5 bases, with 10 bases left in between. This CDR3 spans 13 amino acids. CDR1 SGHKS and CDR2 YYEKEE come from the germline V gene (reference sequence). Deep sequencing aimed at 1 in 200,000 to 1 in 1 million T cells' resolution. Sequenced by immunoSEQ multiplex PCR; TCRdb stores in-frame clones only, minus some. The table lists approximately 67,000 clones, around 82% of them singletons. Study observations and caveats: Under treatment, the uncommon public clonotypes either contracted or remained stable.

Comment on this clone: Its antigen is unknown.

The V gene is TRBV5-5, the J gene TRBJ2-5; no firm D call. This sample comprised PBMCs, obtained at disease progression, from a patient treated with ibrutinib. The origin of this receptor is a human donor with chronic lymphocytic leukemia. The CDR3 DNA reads TGTGCCAGCAGCTTAGGGTCCGGGGAGACCCAGTACTTC. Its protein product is CASSLGSGETQYF. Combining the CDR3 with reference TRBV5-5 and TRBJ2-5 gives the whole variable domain DAGVTQSPTHLIKTRGQQVTLRCSPISGHKSVSWYQQVLGQGPQFIFQYYEKEERGRGNFPDRFSARQFPNYSSELNVNALLLGDSALYLCASSLGSGETQYFGPGTRLLVL.